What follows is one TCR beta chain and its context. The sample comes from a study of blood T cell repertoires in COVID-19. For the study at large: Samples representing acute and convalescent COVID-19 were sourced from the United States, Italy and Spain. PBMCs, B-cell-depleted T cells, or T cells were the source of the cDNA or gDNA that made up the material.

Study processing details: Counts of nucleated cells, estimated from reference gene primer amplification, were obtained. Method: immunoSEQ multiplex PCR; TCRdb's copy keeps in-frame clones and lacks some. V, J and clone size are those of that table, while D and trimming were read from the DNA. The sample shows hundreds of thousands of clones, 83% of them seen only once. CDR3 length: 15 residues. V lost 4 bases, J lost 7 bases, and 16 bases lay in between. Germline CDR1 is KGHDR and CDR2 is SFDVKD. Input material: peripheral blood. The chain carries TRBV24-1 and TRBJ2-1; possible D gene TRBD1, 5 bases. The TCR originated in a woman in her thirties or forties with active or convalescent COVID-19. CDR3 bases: TGTGCCACCAGTGAATTAGGGCAGGGATCTAATGAGCAGTTCTTC. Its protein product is CATSELGQGSNEQFF.